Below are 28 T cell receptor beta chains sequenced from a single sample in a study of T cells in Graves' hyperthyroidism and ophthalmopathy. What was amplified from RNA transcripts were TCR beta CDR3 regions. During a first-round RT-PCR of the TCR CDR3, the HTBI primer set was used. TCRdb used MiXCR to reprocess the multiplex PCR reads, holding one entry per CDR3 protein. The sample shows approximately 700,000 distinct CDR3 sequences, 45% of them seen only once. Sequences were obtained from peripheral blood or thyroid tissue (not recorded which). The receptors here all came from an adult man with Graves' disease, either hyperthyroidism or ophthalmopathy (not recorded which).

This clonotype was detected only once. CDR3 sequence: CASSEGTRFEQYF. The CDR3 DNA sequence: TGTGCCAGCAGTGAAGGGACCAGGTTCGAGCAGTACTTC. The chain combines TRBV6-1 with TRBJ2-7; D gene unclear. From germline, CDR1 is MNHNS and CDR2 SASEGT. Between the trimmed V and J ends, which lost 1 base and 6 bases, there was a span of 10 bases. This CDR3 contains 13 residues.

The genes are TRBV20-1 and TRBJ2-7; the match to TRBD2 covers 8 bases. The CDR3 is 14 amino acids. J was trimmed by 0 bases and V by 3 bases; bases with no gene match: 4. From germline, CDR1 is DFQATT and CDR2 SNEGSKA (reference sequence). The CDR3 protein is CSASGGTSSYEQYF. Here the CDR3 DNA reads TGCAGTGCTAGTGGAGGGACTAGCTCCTACGAGCAGTACTTC.

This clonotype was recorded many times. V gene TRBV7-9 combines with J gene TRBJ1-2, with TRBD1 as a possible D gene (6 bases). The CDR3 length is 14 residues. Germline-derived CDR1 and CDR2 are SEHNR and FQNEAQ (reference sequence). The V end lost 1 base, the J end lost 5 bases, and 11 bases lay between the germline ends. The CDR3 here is CASSLDGTHYGYTF. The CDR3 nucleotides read TGTGCCAGCAGCTTAGATGGGACACATTATGGCTACACCTTC.

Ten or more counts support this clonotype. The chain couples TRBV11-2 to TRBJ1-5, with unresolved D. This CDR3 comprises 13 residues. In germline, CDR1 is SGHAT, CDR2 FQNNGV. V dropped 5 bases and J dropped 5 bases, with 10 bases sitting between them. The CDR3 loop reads CASSPQRDQPQHF. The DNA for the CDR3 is TGTGCCAGCAGCCCCCAGAGGGATCAGCCCCAGCATTTT.

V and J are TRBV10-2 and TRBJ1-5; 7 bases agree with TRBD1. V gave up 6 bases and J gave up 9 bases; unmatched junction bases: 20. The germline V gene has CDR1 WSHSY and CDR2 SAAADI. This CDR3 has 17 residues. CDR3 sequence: CASSPLTGTAEVLPQHF. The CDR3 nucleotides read TGCGCCAGCAGCCCACTGACCGGGACAGCCGAAGTACTGCCCCAGCATTTT.

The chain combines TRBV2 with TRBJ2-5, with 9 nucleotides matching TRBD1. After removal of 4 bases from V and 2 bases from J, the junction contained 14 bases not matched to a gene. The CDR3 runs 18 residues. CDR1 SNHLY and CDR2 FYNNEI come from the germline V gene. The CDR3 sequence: CASSATGTGRVGQETQYF. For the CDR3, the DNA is TGTGCCAGCAGTGCTACCGGGACAGGGCGTGTTGGGCAAGAGACCCAGTACTTC.

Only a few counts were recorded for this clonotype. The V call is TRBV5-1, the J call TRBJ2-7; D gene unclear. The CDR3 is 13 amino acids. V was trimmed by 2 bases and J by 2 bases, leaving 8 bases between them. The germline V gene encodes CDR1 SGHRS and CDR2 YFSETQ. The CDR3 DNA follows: TGCGCCAGCAGCTTACCAGAGGCCTACGAGCAGTACTTC. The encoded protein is CASSLPEAYEQYF.

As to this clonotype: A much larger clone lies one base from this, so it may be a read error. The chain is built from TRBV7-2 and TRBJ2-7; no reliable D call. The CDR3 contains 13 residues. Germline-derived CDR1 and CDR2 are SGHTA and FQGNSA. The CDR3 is CVSSFTPSYEQYF. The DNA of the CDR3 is TGTGTCAGCAGCTTCACCCCCTCCTACGAGCAGTACTTC.

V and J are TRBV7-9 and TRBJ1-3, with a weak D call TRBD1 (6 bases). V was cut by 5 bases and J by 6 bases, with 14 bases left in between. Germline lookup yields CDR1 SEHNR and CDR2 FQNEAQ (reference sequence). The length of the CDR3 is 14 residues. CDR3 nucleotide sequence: TGTGCCAGCAGCCAAGGGGGAATCGAAAACACCATATATTTT. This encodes CASSQGGIENTIYF.

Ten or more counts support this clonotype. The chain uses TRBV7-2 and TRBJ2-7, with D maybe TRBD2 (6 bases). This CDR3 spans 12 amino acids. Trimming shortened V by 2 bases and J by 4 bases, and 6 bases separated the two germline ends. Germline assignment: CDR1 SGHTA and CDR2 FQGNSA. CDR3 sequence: CASSLLAYEQYF. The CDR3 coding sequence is TGTGCCAGCAGCTTACTAGCGTACGAGCAGTACTTC.

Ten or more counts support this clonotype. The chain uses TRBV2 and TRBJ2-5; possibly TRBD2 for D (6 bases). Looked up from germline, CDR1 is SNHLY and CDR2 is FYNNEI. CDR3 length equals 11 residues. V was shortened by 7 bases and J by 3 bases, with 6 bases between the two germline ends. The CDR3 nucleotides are TGTGCCAGCAAGCGGGAAGAGACCCAGTACTTC. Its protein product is CASKREETQYF. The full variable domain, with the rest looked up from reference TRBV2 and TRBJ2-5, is EPEVTQTPSHQVTQMGQEVILRCVPISNHLYFYWYRQILGQKVEFLVSFYNNEISEKSEIFDDQFSVERPDGSNFTLKIRSTKLEDSAMYFCASKREETQYFGPGTRLLVL.

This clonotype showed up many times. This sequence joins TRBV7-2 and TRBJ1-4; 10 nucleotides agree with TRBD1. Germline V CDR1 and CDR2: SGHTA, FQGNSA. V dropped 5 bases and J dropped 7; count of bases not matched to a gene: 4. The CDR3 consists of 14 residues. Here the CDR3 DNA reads TGTGCCAGCAGCCTCGACAGGGGGCGTGAAAAACTGTTTTTT. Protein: CASSLDRGREKLFF.

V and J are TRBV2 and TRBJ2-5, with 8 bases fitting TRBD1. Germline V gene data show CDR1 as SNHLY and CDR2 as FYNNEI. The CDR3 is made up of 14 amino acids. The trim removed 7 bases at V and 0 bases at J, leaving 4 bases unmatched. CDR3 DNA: TGTGCCAGCAATTACAGGGGGTACCAAGAGACCCAGTACTTC. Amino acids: CASNYRGYQETQYF.

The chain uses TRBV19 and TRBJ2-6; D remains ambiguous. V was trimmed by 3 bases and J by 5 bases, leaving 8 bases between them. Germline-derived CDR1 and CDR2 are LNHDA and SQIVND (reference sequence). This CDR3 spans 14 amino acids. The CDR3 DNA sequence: TGTGCCAGTAGTATGACGAAAAGGGCCAACGTCCTGACTTTC. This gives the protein CASSMTKRANVLTF.

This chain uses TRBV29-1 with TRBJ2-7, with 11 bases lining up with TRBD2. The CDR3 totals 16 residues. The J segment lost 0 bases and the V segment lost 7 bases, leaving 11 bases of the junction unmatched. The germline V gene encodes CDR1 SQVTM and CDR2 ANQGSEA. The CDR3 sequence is CSAAGTSGSLSYEQYF. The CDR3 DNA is TGCAGCGCTGCTGGGACTAGCGGTAGTCTCTCCTACGAGCAGTACTTC.

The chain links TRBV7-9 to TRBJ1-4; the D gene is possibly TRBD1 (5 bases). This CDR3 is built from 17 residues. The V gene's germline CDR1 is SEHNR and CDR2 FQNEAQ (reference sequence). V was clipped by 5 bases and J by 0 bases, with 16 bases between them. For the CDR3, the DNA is TGTGCCAGCAGCCCAGGGAATGCGGGTGCAACTAATGAAAAACTGTTTTTT. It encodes CASSPGNAGATNEKLFF.

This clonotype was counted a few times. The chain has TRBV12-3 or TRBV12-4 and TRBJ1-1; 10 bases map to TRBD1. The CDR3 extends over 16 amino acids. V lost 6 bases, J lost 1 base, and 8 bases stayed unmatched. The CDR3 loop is CASRWTGGYGNTEAFF. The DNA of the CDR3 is TGTGCCAGCAGATGGACAGGGGGATACGGGAACACTGAAGCTTTCTTT.

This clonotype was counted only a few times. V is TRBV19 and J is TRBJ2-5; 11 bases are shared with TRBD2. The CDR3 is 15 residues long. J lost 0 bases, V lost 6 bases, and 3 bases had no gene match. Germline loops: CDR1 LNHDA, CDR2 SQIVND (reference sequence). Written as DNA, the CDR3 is TGTGCCAGTAGATCTAGCGGGAGGCACCAAGAGACCCAGTACTTC. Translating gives CASRSSGRHQETQYF. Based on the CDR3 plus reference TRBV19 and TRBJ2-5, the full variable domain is DGGITQSPKYLFRKEGQNVTLSCEQNLNHDAMYWYRQDPGQGLRLIYYSQIVNDFQKGDIAEGYSVSREKKESFPLTVTSAQKNPTAFYLCASRSSGRHQETQYFGPGTRLLVL.

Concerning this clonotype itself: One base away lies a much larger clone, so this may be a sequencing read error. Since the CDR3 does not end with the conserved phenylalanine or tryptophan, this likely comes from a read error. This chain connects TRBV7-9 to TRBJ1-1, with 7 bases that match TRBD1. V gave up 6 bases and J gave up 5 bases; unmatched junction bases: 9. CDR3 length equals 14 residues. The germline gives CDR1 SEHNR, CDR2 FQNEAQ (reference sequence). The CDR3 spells CASRPSTGPTEAFL. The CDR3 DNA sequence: TGTGCCAGCAGGCCTTCGACAGGGCCAACTGAAGCTTTCCTT.

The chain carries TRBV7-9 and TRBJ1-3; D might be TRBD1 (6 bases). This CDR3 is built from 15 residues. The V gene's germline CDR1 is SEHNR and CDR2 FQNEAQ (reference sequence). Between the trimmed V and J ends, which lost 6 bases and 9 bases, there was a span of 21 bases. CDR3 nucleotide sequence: TGTGCCAGCAGTGAATGGGGGTTTGCCAGGGGCACCATATATTTT. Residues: CASSEWGFARGTIYF.

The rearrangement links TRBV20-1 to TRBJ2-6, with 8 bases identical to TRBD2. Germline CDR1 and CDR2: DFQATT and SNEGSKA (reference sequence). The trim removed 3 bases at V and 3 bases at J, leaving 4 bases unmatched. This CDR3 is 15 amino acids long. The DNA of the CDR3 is TGCAGTGCTAGCGGGGGGGTGGATGGGGCCAACGTCCTGACTTTC. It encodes CSASGGVDGANVLTF.

The CDR3 loop is CASRKDAFEAFF. CDR3 nucleotides: TGTGCCAGCCGAAAGGATGCCTTTGAAGCTTTCTTT. The chain couples TRBV10-3 to TRBJ1-1; no definite D call. Per the germline V gene, CDR1 is ENHRY and CDR2 is SYGVKD. Trimming pared 10 bases from V and 7 bases from J, leaving 16 bases between. The CDR3 runs to 12 residues.

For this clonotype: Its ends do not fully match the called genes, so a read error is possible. This chain's CDR3 is CAGSYSGQGSGYTF. The CDR3 bases are TGTGCCGGCAGTTACTCGGGGCAGGGTTCTGGCTACACCTTC. The rearrangement links TRBV12-3 or TRBV12-4 to TRBJ1-2; maybe TRBD1 (5 bases). The CDR3 covers 14 residues.

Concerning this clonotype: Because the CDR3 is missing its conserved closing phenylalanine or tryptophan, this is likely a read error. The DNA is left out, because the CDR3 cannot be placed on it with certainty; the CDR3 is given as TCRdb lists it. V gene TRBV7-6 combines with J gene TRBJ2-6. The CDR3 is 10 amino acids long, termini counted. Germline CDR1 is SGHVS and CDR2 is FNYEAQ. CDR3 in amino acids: CASSQFRMTS.

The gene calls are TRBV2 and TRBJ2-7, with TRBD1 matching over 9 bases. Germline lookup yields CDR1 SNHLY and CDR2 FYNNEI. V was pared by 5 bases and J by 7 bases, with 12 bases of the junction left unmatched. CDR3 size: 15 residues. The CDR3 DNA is TGTGCCAGCAGTCCCCTCGGGACAGGGTCGCGGGAGCAGTACTTC. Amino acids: CASSPLGTGSREQYF.

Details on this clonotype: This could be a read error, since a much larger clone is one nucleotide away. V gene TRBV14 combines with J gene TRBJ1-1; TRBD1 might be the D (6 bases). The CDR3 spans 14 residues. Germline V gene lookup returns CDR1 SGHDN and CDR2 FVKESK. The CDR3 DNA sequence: TGTGCCAGCAGGCCAGGGGAGGGGGGCACTGCAGCTTTCTTT. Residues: CASRPGEGGTAAFF.

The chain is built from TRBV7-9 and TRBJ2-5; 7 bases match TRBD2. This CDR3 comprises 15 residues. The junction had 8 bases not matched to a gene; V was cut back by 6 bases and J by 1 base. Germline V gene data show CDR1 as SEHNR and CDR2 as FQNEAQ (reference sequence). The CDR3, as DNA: TGTGCCAGCAGTTACTCCTCTAGCGGCCAAGAGACCCAGTACTTC. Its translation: CASSYSSSGQETQYF.

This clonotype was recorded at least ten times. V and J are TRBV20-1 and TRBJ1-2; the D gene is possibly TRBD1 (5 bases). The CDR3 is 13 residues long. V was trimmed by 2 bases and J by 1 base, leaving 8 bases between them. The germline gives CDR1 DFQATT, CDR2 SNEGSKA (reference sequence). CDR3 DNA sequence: TGCAGTGCTAGACAGGGACTTAACTATGGCTACACCTTC. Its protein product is CSARQGLNYGYTF.